What follows describes a single T cell receptor beta chain. This entry belongs to a study of blood T cell repertoires in COVID-19. Study at large: The United States, Italy and Spain were the sources of the acute and convalescent COVID-19 samples. The cDNA or gDNA used as material had been derived from T cells, B-cell-depleted T cells, or PBMCs.

The CDR3 is made up of 14 amino acids. The V gene's germline CDR1 is MNHEY and CDR2 SVGAGI. Trimming left V 2 bases short and J 6 bases short, with 11 bases between. Authors' methods: Amplification with reference gene primers provided the estimates of nucleated cell counts. The table came from immunoSEQ multiplex PCR; TCRdb's copy has only in-frame clones and leaves some out. The DNA gave D and trimming, while V, J and clone size come from that table. Here the sample spans 120,000 or so clones, roughly 80% being singletons. The sequenced sample was peripheral blood. This chain uses TRBV6-5 with TRBJ1-5, with D possibly TRBD1 on 6 matching bases. This sequence was found in a man in his sixties or seventies with acute or convalescent COVID-19. CDR3 sequence reads: CASSYEGDRQPQHF. In nucleotides, the CDR3 is TGTGCCAGCAGTTACGAGGGGGATCGTCAGCCCCAGCATTTT.